This T cell receptor beta chain originates from a study of early T cells in non-severe SARS-CoV-2 infection (dated by TCRdb to the early 2020s). Study-level background: Bulk RNA from unsorted whole blood was used for TCR sequencing, so alpha and beta chains could not be paired. The research as a whole found: Matching against VDJdb was skewed toward anti-spike CD8 responses, likely underestimated virus-specific expansions, and missed private and CD4 specificities.

CDR3 length: 13 amino acids, cysteine to phenylalanine. The entry retains the CDR3 DNA only, 39 bases that are in frame from base 1. Trimming takes 5 bases off V and 4 bases off J; junction bases not matched to a gene: 5. Per the germline V gene, MNHNS is the CDR1 and SASEGT is the CDR2. Comments on this clonotype: Its antigen target is currently unknown. No base quality information exists; no much larger clone differs at one position.

The library was generated by 5' RACE. TCRdb shows the sequencer as NextSeq 500. The TCR library protocol attached unique molecular identifiers to individual cDNA molecules to correct for sequencing error and PCR bias. Sequencing covered both TCR alpha and beta chains, and within each sample the abundances of alpha and beta sequences were tightly co-correlated. The source study handled its data this way. Decombinator V4 was used to perform V gene, J gene and CDR3 annotation of TCR sequences. TCRs were defined as expanded if a significant change between any two time points was detected under a Poisson model with p below 0.0001. TCR abundances were normalised to the total number of TCRs sequenced per sample and expressed as counts per million. TRAV1-2 paired with TRAJ12, TRAJ20 or TRAJ33 defined MAIT TCRs, while TRAV10 paired with TRAJ18 defined iNKT TCRs. A search of VDJdb, accessed on 1 November 2021, was run for TCRs annotated to CMV, EBV and SARS-CoV-2, with TCRs annotated for multiple antigens excluded. The public reads were quality trimmed at Q25 with fastp and then assembled into clones with MiXCR by TCRdb, keeping productive beta chains. Identical CDR3 proteins give one entry, which carries the most common genes and DNA. The V and J calls reflect TCRdb's pipeline rather than the authors' work. A total of 65,000 to 95,000 distinct CDR3 sequences appear in this sample, around 9.9% of them only once. The top ten clones comprise 4.8% of the sample.

Set within a cohort of healthcare workers in London, UK, this nested case-control study involved weekly PCR testing of nasopharyngeal swabs along with blood sampling. Healthcare workers were enrolled in the week of the UK lockdown, from 23 to 31 March 2020, and were followed every week for up to roughly 16 weeks. The sequencing input was whole blood. Recombination joined TRBV6-1 with TRBJ2-7, with TRBD1 identical over 7 junction bases. This clonotype was sampled from an adult who was a healthcare worker with PCR-confirmed SARS-CoV-2 infection or an uninfected control (not recorded which). The sequenced DNA: TGTGCCAGCAGTAGAGGACAGGAGTACGAGCAGTACTTC. Translation gives CASSRGQEYEQYF.